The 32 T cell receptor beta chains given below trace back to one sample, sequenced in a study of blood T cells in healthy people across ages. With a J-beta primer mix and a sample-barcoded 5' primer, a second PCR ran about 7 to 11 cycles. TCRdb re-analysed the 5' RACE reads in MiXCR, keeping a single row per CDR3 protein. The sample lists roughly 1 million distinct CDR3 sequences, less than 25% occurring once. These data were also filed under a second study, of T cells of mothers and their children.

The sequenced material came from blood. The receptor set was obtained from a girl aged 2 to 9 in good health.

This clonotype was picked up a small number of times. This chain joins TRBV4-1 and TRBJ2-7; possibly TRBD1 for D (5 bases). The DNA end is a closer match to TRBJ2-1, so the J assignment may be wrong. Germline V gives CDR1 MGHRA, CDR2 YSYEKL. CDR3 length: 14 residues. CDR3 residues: CASSQGAGLDEQFF. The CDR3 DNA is TGCGCCAGCAGCCAAGGAGCAGGGCTGGATGAGCAGTTCTTC.

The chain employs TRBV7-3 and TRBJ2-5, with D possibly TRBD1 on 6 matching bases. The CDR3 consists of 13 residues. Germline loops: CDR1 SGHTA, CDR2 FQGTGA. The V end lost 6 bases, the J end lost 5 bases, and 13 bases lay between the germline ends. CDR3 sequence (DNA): TGTGCCAGCAGTATAGGGGGAGTGGAGACCCAGTACTTC. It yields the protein CASSIGGVETQYF.

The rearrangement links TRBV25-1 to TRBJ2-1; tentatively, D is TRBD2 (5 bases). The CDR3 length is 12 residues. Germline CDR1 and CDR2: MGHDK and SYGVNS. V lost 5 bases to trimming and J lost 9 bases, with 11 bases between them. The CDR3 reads CASSIYGVEQFF. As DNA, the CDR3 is TGTGCCAGCAGTATATACGGGGTTGAGCAGTTCTTC.

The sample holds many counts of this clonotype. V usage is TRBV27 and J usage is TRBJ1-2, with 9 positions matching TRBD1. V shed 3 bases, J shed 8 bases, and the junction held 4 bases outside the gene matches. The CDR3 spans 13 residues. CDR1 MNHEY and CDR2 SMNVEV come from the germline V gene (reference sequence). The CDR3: CASSLETGGGYTF. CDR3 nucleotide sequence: TGTGCCAGCAGTTTGGAAACAGGGGGCGGCTACACCTTC.

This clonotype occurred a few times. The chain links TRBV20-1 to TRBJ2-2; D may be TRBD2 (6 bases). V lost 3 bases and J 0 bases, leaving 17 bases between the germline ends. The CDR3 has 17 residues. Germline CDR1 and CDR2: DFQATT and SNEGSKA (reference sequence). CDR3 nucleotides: TGCAGTGCTAGTGAGGTTGGTGGAGGGACGAACACCGGGGAGCTGTTTTTT. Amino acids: CSASEVGGGTNTGELFF.

The DNA for the CDR3 is TGTGCCACCAGCAGGTCAGGGATCAATGAAAAACTGTTTTTT. This sequence encodes CATSRSGINEKLFF. The gene calls are TRBV15 and TRBJ1-4; D may be TRBD1 (5 bases). With 3 bases removed from V and 5 bases from J, the gap between germline ends came to 10 bases. Germline values: CDR1 LNHNV, CDR2 YYDKDF (reference sequence). The CDR3 totals 14 residues.

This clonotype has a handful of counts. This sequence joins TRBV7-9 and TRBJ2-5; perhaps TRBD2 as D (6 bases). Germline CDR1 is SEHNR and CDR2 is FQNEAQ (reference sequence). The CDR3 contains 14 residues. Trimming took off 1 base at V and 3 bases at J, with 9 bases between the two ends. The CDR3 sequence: CASSLVAVEETQYF. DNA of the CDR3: TGTGCCAGCAGCTTAGTAGCGGTTGAAGAGACCCAGTACTTC.

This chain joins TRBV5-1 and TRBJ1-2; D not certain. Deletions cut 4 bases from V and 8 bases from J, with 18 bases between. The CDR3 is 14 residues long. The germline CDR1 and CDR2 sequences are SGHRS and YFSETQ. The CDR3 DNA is TGCGCCAGCAGCCTGGAGGCTGCCGGGGAGGGCTACACCTTC. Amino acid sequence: CASSLEAAGEGYTF.

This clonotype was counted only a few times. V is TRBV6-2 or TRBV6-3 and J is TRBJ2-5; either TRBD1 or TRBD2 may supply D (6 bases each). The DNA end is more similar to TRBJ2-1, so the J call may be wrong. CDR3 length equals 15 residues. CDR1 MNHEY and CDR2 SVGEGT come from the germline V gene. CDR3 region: CASSPPIGGRVEQFF. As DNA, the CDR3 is TGTGCCAGCAGTCCCCCCATCGGGGGCCGGGTTGAGCAGTTCTTC.

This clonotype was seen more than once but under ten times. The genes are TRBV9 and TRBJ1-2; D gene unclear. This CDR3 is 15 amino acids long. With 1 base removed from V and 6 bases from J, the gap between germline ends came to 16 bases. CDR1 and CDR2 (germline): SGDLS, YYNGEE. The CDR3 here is CASSVSGLRIDGYTF. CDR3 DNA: TGTGCCAGCAGCGTATCTGGCCTGCGAATCGATGGCTACACCTTC.

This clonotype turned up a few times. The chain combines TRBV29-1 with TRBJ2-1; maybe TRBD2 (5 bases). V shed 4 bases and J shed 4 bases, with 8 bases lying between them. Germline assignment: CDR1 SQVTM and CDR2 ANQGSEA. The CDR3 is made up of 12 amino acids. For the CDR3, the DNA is TGCAGCGTTGTTTGGGAGTACAATGAGCAGTTCTTC. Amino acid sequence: CSVVWEYNEQFF.

The CDR3 DNA sequence: TGTGCCAGCAGTTACAGCTCGGAGGGAGAGCAGTACTTC. Its translation: CASSYSSEGEQYF. This chain connects TRBV6-6 to TRBJ2-5; tentative D call: TRBD2 (6 bases). CDR1 MNHNY and CDR2 SVGAGI come from the germline V gene (reference sequence). V lost 2 bases and J 11 bases, leaving 15 bases between the germline ends. The CDR3 is made up of 13 amino acids.

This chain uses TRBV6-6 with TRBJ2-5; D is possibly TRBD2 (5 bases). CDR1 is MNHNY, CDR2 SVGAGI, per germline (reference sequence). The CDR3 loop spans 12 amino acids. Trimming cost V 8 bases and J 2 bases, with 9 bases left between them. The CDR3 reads CASGETQETQYF. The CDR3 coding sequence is TGTGCCAGCGGGGAGACTCAAGAGACCCAGTACTTC.

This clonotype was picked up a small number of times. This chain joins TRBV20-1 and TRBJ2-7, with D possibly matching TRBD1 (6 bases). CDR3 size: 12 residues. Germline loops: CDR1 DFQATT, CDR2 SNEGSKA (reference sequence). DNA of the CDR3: TGCAGCGTTACAGGGTCGACCTACGAGCAGTACTTC. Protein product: CSVTGSTYEQYF.

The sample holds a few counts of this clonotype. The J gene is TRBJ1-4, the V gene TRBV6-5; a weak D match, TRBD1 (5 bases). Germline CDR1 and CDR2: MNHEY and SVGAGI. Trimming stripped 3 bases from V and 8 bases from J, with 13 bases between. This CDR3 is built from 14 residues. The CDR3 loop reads CASSYSYRLEKLFF. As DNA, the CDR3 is TGTGCCAGCAGTTATAGTTACAGGCTCGAAAAACTGTTTTTT.

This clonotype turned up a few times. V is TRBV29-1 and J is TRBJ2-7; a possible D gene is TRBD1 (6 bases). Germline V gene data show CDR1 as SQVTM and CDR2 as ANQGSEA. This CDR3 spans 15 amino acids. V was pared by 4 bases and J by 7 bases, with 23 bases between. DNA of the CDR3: TGCAGCGTTGTAACAGGGAGCACTCCCTTTTATGAGCAGTACTTC. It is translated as CSVVTGSTPFYEQYF.

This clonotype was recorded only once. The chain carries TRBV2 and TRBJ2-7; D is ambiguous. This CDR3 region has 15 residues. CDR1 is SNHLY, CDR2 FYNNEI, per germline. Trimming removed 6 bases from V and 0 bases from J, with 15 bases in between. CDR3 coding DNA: TGTGCCAGCAGAGCCTCGTTGCGGAGCTCCTACGAGCAGTACTTC. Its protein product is CASRASLRSSYEQYF.

CDR3 in amino acids: CASSFILTGELFF. CDR3 coding DNA: TGTGCCAGCAGCTTCATCCTCACCGGGGAGCTGTTTTTT. J is TRBJ2-2 and V is TRBV7-9; the D is unclear. The CDR3 spans 13 residues. V lost 3 bases to trimming and J lost 4 bases, with 6 bases between them. CDR1 and CDR2 from the germline V gene are SEHNR and FQNEAQ (reference sequence).

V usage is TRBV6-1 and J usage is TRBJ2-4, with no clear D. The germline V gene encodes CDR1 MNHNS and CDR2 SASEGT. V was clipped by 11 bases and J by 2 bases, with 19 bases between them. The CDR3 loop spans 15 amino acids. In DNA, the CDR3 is TGTGCCCTACGTTCTTCTCAGACAACCAAAAACATTCAGTACTTC. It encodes CALRSSQTTKNIQYF.

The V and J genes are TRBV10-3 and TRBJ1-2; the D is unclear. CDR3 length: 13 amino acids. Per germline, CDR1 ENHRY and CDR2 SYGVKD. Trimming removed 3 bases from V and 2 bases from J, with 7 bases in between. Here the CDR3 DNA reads TGTGCCATCAGTGAATCCTTGAACTATGGCTACACCTTC. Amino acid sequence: CAISESLNYGYTF.

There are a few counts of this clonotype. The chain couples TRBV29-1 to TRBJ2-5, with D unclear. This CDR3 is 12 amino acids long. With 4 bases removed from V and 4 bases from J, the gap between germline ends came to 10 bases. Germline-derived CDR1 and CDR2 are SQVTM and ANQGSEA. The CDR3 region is CSVGGLRETQYF. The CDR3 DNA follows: TGCAGCGTTGGGGGTCTAAGAGAGACCCAGTACTTC.

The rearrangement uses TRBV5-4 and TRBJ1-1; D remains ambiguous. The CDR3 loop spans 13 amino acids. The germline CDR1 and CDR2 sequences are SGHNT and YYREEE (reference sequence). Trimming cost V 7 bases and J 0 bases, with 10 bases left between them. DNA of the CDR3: TGTGCCAGCCAAACATATTTGAACACTGAAGCTTTCTTT. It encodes CASQTYLNTEAFF. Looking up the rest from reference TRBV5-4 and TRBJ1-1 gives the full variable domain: ETGVTQSPTHLIKTRGQQVTLRCSSQSGHNTVSWYQQALGQGPQFIFQYYREEENGRGNFPPRFSGLQFPNYSSELNVNALELDDSALYLCASQTYLNTEAFFGQGTRLTVV.

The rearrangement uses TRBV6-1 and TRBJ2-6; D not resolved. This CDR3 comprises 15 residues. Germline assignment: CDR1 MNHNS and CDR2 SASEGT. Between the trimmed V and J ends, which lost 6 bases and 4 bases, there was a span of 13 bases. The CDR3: CASRPWALGANVLTF. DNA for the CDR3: TGTGCCAGCAGGCCTTGGGCTTTGGGGGCCAACGTCCTGACTTTC.

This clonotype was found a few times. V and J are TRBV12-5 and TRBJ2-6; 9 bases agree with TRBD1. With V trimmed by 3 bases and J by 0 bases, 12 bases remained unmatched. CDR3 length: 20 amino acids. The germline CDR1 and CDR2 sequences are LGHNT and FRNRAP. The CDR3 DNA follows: TGTGCTAGTGGTTTCACGACCGGGGGACAGGGACCCTCTGGGGCCAACGTCCTGACTTTC. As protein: CASGFTTGGQGPSGANVLTF.

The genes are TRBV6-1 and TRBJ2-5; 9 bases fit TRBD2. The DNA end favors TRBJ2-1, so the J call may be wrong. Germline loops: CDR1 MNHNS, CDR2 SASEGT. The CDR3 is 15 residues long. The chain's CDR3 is CASSDLSSGRIEQFF. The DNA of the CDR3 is TGTGCCAGCAGTGATCTATCCAGCGGGAGGATAGAGCAGTTCTTC.

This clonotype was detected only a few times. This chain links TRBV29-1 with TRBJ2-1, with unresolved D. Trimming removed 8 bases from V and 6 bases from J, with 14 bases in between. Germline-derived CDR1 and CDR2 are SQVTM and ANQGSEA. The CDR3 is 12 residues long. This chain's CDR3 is CSFVSDFNEQFF. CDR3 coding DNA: TGCAGCTTTGTCTCCGATTTCAATGAGCAGTTCTTC.

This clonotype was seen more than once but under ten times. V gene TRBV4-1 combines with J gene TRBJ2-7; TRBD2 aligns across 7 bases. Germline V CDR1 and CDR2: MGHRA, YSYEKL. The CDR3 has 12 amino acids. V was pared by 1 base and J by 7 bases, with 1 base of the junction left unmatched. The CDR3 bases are TGCGCCAGCAGCCAAGCGCGGGGGGAGCAGTACTTC. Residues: CASSQARGEQYF.

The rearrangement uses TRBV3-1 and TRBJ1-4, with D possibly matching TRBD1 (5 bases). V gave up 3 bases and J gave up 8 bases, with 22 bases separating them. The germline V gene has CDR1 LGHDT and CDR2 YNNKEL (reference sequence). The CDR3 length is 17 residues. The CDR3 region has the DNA TGTGCCAGCAGCCAGACGGGGCCCCTCCCGGGCGGCGAAAAACTGTTTTTT. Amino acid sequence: CASSQTGPLPGGEKLFF.

CDR3 in amino acids: CASSPGGAGVETQYF. DNA of the CDR3: TGTGCCAGCAGCCCAGGGGGGGCGGGCGTGGAGACCCAGTACTTC. The chain is built from TRBV9 and TRBJ2-5; D could derive from TRBD1 or TRBD2 (7 bases each). The CDR3 sequence is 15 residues long. Germline V lookup: CDR1 SGDLS, CDR2 YYNGEE. V shed 4 bases and J shed 5 bases, with 18 bases lying between them.

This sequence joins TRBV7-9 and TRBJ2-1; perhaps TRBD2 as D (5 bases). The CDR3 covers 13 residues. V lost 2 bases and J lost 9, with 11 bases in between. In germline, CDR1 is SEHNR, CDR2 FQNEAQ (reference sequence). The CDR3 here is CASSLLSGVEQFF. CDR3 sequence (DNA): TGTGCCAGCAGCTTATTGTCCGGGGTTGAGCAGTTCTTC.

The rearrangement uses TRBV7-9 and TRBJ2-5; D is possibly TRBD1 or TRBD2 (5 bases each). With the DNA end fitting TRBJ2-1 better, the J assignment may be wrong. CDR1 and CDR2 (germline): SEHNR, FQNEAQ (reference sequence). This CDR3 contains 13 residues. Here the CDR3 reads CASRGRLGDEQFF. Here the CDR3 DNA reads TGTGCCAGCAGGGGACGTCTAGGGGATGAGCAGTTCTTC.

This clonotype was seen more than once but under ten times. The CDR3 nucleotides are TGTGCCATCTCTAACGCGGGACTCGTTGACAATGAGCAGTTCTTC. As protein: CAISNAGLVDNEQFF. The rearrangement joins TRBV7-2 to TRBJ2-1; perhaps TRBD2 as D (6 bases). CDR3 size: 15 residues. V shed 10 bases and J shed 5 bases, with 21 bases lying between them. Germline CDR1 SGHTA, CDR2 FQGNSA.